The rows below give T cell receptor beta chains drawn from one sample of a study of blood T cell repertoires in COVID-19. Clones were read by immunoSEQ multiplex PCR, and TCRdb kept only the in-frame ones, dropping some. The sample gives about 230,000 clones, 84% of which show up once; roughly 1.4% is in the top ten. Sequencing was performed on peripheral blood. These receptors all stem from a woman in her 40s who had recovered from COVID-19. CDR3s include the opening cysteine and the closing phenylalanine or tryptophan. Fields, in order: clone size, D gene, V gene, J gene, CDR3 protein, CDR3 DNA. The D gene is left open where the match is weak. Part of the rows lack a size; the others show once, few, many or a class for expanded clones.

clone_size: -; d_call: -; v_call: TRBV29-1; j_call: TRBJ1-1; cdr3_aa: CSVVVLMNTEAFF; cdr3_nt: TGCAGCGTTGTAGTGCTTATGAACACTGAAGCTTTCTTT
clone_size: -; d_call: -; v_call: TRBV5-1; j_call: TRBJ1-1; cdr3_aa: CASSLTGKGTEAFF; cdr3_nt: TGCGCCAGCAGCCTGACAGGTAAAGGTACTGAAGCTTTCTTT
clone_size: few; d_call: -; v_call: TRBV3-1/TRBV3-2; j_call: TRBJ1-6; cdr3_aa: CASSLGSGNSPLHF; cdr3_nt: TGTGCCAGCAGCCTCGGGTCGGGAAATTCACCCCTCCACTTT
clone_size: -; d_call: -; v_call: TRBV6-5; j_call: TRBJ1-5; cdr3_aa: CASSYGGAGNQPQHF; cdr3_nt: TGTGCCAGCAGTTACGGGGGGGCTGGAAATCAGCCCCAGCATTTT
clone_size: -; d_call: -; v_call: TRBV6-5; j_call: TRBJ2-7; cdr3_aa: CASSFQENYEQYF; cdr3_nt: TGTGCCAGCAGTTTCCAGGAAAACTACGAGCAGTACTTC
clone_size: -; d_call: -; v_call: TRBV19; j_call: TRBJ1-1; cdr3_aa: CASSIVWGAEAFF; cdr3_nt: TGTGCCAGTAGTATAGTGTGGGGGGCTGAAGCTTTCTTT
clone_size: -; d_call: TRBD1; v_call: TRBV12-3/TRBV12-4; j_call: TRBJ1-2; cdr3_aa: CASGGQGNYGYTF; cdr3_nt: TGTGCCAGCGGCGGACAGGGTAACTATGGCTACACCTTC
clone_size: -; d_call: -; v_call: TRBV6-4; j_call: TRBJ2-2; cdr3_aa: CASSEPGNTGELFF; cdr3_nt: TGTGCCAGCAGTGAGCCGGGGAACACCGGGGAGCTGTTTTTT
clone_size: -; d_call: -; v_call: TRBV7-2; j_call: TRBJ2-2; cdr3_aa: CASSRNSPGNTGELFF; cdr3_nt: TGTGCCAGCAGCCGTAACTCACCTGGGAACACCGGGGAGCTGTTTTTT
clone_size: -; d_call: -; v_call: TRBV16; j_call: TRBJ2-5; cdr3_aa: CASSQQRGAETQYF; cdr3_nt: TGTGCCAGCAGCCAACAACGGGGGGCGGAGACCCAGTACTTC
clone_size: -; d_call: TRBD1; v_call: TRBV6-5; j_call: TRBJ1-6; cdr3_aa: CASSYSSGGEDSPLHF; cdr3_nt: TGTGCCAGCAGTTATTCATCAGGGGGTGAGGATTCACCCCTCCACTTT
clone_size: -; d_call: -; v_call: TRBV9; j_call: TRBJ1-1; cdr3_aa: CASSVGRNTEAFF; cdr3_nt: TGTGCCAGCAGCGTAGGTAGAAACACTGAAGCTTTCTTT
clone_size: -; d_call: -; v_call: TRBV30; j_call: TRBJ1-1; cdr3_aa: CAWSVLRGRAFF; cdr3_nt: TGTGCCTGGAGTGTACTAAGAGGGCGAGCTTTCTTT
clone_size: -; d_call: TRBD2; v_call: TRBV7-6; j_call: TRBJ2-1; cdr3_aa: CASSFTSGGALNEQFF; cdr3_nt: TGTGCCAGCAGCTTTACGAGCGGGGGGGCCCTCAATGAGCAGTTCTTC
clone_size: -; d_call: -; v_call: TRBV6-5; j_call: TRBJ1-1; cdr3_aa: CASRGGLNTEAFF; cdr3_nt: TGTGCCAGCAGGGGTGGGCTGAACACTGAAGCTTTCTTT
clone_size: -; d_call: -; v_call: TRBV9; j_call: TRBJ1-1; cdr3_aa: CASSVLSGVNTEAFF; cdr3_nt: TGTGCCAGCAGCGTACTGTCAGGGGTGAACACTGAAGCTTTCTTT
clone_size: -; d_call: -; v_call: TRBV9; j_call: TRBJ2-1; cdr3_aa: CASSGGLTNEQFF; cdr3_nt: TGTGCCAGCAGCGGCGGTCTAACCAATGAGCAGTTCTTC
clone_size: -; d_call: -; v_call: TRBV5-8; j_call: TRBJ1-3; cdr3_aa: CASSLGDLEGNTIYF; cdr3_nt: TGTGCCAGCAGCTTGGGGGACTTGGAAGGAAACACCATATATTTT
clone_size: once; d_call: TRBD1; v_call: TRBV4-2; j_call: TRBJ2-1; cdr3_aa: CASSQEPGTGGINEQFF; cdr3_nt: TGTGCCAGCAGCCAAGAACCCGGGACAGGGGGAATTAATGAGCAGTTCTTC
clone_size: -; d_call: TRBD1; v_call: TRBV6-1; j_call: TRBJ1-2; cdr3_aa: CASSDQGDHYGYTF; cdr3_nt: TGTGCCAGCAGTGATCAGGGGGATCACTATGGCTACACCTTC
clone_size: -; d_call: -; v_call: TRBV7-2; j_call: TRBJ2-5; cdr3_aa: CASIRGRSQGETQYF; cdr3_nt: TGTGCCAGCATCAGGGGGAGGAGCCAAGGGGAGACCCAGTACTTC
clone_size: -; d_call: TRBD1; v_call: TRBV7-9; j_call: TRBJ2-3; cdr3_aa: CASSSMDRGTDTQYF; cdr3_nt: TGTGCCAGCAGCTCTATGGACAGGGGGACAGATACGCAGTATTTT
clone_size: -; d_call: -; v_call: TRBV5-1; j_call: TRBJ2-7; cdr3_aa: CASSFTDPSYEQYF; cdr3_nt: TGCGCCAGCAGCTTCACAGATCCTTCCTACGAGCAGTACTTC
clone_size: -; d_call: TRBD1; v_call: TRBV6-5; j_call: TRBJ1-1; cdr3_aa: CASTRQGTNTEAFF; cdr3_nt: TGTGCCAGCACCCGACAGGGGACGAACACTGAAGCTTTCTTT
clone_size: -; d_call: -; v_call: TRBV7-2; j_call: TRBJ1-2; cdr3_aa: CASSSKGVGRGYTF; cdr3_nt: TGTGCCAGCAGCTCGAAAGGGGTTGGTCGCGGCTACACCTTC
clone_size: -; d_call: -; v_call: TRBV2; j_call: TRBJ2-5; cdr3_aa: CASSRGSLETQYF; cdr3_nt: TGTGCCAGCAGTAGAGGGTCCTTGGAGACCCAGTACTTC
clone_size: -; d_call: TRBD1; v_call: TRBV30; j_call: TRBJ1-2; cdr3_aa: CAWNRGPYYGYTF; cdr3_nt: TGTGCCTGGAACAGGGGGCCCTACTATGGCTACACCTTC
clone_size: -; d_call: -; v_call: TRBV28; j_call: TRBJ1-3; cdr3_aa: CASRTLDSGNTIYF; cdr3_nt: TGTGCCAGCAGAACACTAGACTCTGGAAACACCATATATTTT
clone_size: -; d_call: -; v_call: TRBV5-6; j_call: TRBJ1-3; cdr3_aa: CASSSVTEKPGNTIYF; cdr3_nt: TGTGCCAGCAGCTCTGTTACCGAGAAACCTGGAAACACCATATATTTT
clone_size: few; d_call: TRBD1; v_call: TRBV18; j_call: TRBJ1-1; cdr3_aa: CASSEQGRRTEAFF; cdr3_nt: TGTGCCAGCTCAGAACAGGGGAGAAGGACTGAAGCTTTCTTT
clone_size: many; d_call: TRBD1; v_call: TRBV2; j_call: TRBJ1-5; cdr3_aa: CASSVSGAGGYSNQPQHF; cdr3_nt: TGTGCCAGCAGTGTAAGTGGGGCAGGGGGCTATAGCAATCAGCCCCAGCATTTT